The rows below give T cell receptor beta chains drawn from one sample of a study of Graves' ophthalmopathy and Graves' hyperthyroidism. MiXCR, applied by TCRdb to the multiplex PCR reads, yields one record per CDR3 protein. Of tens of thousands of distinct CDR3 sequences in the sample, over 40% were seen once. The sample comprised peripheral blood. These receptors originate from an adult man with Graves' ophthalmopathy. Each CDR3 is given with its conserved first and last residue. Each record gives: J gene, clone size, V gene, D gene, CDR3 DNA, CDR3 protein. The D gene is left open where the match is weak. Clone size is given for some rows only: seen once, a few or many times, or a class if the clone is expanded.

j_call: TRBJ2-2
clone_size: .
v_call: TRBV30
d_call: TRBD2
cdr3_nt: TGTGCCTGGAGTGTACTATTGGGGGGGGTACACACCGGGGAGCTGTTTTTT
cdr3_aa: CAWSVLLGGVHTGELFF

j_call: TRBJ1-6
clone_size: medium-sized
v_call: TRBV20-1
d_call: .
cdr3_nt: TGCAGTGCTAGGGGGGGTTCACCCCTCCACTTT
cdr3_aa: CSARGGSPLHF

j_call: TRBJ2-3
clone_size: many
v_call: TRBV5-1
d_call: TRBD2
cdr3_nt: TGCGCCAGCAGCTTGATCAGCGGGATTTCGACAGATACGCAGTATTTT
cdr3_aa: CASSLISGISTDTQYF

j_call: TRBJ2-7
clone_size: once
v_call: TRBV7-2
d_call: .
cdr3_nt: TGTGCCTGCAGCTTAGCCGGGCCGGCGTACGAGCAGTACTTC
cdr3_aa: CACSLAGPAYEQYF

j_call: TRBJ1-3
clone_size: many
v_call: TRBV28
d_call: .
cdr3_nt: TGTGCCAGCAGTTTTCTCCTGAGCTCTGGAAACACCATATATTTT
cdr3_aa: CASSFLLSSGNTIYF

j_call: TRBJ2-5
clone_size: .
v_call: TRBV18
d_call: .
cdr3_nt: TGTGCCAGCTCAAAGGGGGGAGAGACCCAGTACTTC
cdr3_aa: CASSKGGETQYF

j_call: TRBJ2-2
clone_size: .
v_call: TRBV12-3/TRBV12-4
d_call: .
cdr3_nt: TGTGCCAGCAGTTCACAGGGTACCCGGACCACCGGGGAGCTGTTTTTT
cdr3_aa: CASSSQGTRTTGELFF

j_call: TRBJ2-1
clone_size: .
v_call: TRBV2
d_call: .
cdr3_nt: TGTGCCAGCAGTGGCCCGGGGAGGAATGAGCAGTTCTTC
cdr3_aa: CASSGPGRNEQFF

j_call: TRBJ2-5
clone_size: .
v_call: TRBV25-1
d_call: TRBD1
cdr3_nt: TGTGCCAGCAGTCTGAGACAGGGGAGGAGAGAGACCCAGTACTTC
cdr3_aa: CASSLRQGRRETQYF

j_call: TRBJ2-7
clone_size: .
v_call: TRBV6-5
d_call: TRBD2
cdr3_nt: TGTGCCAGCAGAGAAGGACTAGCGCGATCCTACGAGCAGTACTTC
cdr3_aa: CASREGLARSYEQYF

j_call: TRBJ2-7
clone_size: medium-sized
v_call: TRBV20-1
d_call: TRBD2
cdr3_nt: TGCAGTCTGCTAGTGGGGACTAGTGACTACGAGCAGTACTTC
cdr3_aa: CSLLVGTSDYEQYF

j_call: TRBJ1-4
clone_size: many
v_call: TRBV5-6
d_call: TRBD1
cdr3_nt: TGTGCCAGCAGCTTCGACAGGGGGCGCGCGGAAAAACTGTTTTTT
cdr3_aa: CASSFDRGRAEKLFF

j_call: TRBJ2-1
clone_size: .
v_call: TRBV20-1
d_call: TRBD1
cdr3_nt: TGCAGTGCTAGAGATCCCTACAGGGGGCAGTTCTTC
cdr3_aa: CSARDPYRGQFF

j_call: TRBJ1-1
clone_size: .
v_call: TRBV18
d_call: .
cdr3_nt: TGTGCCAGCTCACCTCCCGGGCCCAACACTGAAGCTTTCTTT
cdr3_aa: CASSPPGPNTEAFF

j_call: TRBJ1-4
clone_size: .
v_call: TRBV18
d_call: .
cdr3_nt: TGTGCCAGCTCACCAGGGGGCAATGAAAAACTGTTTTTT
cdr3_aa: CASSPGGNEKLFF

j_call: TRBJ2-7
clone_size: .
v_call: TRBV29-1
d_call: .
cdr3_nt: TGCAGTGAAGACCACAGGGCCGTAATCCCCTACGAGCAGTACTTC
cdr3_aa: CSEDHRAVIPYEQYF

j_call: TRBJ1-1
clone_size: medium-sized
v_call: TRBV25-1
d_call: .
cdr3_nt: TGTGCCAGCAGTCCCCCCGCCGTTAATGAAGCTTTCTTT
cdr3_aa: CASSPPAVNEAFF

j_call: TRBJ2-2
clone_size: few
v_call: TRBV7-3
d_call: TRBD2
cdr3_nt: TGTGCCAGCAGCTTACTTAGTAGCGGGAGCGGGGAGCTGTTTTTT
cdr3_aa: CASSLLSSGSGELFF

j_call: TRBJ2-7
clone_size: .
v_call: TRBV7-2
d_call: .
cdr3_nt: TGTGCCAGCAGCTTGGCCCCCAGCAAGGAGCAGTACTTC
cdr3_aa: CASSLAPSKEQYF

j_call: TRBJ2-1
clone_size: medium-sized
v_call: TRBV15
d_call: .
cdr3_nt: TGTGCCACCAGCGCCAGGGGACTAAACAATGAGCAGTTCTTC
cdr3_aa: CATSARGLNNEQFF

j_call: TRBJ2-7
clone_size: .
v_call: TRBV19
d_call: .
cdr3_nt: TGTGCCAGTAGTATCCGCCGGTCCGCCAGCTACGAGCAGTACTTC
cdr3_aa: CASSIRRSASYEQYF

j_call: TRBJ2-7
clone_size: .
v_call: TRBV2
d_call: .
cdr3_nt: TGTGCCAGCAGCGAGGCCAGGAGCTACGAGCAGTACTTC
cdr3_aa: CASSEARSYEQYF

j_call: TRBJ2-1
clone_size: many
v_call: TRBV5-1
d_call: TRBD2
cdr3_nt: TGCGCCAGCAGCAGAGCGGGAAGCTCCTACAATGAGCAGTTCTTC
cdr3_aa: CASSRAGSSYNEQFF

j_call: TRBJ2-5
clone_size: .
v_call: TRBV7-2
d_call: TRBD1
cdr3_nt: TGTGCCAGCAGCTTAGAGGACAGGGGAGAGACCCAGTACTTC
cdr3_aa: CASSLEDRGETQYF

j_call: TRBJ2-3
clone_size: .
v_call: TRBV20-1
d_call: TRBD1
cdr3_nt: TGCGGTGCCCCAGGACAGGGTAGCACGGATACGCAGTATTTT
cdr3_aa: CGAPGQGSTDTQYF

j_call: TRBJ2-3
clone_size: many
v_call: TRBV29-1
d_call: .
cdr3_nt: TGCAGCGTTGTTTACACCTACACAGATACGCAGTATTTT
cdr3_aa: CSVVYTYTDTQYF

j_call: TRBJ1-2
clone_size: .
v_call: TRBV20-1
d_call: TRBD1
cdr3_nt: TGCAGTGCTAGAGATCGGGAGGGGGCCGGCGGCTACACCTTC
cdr3_aa: CSARDREGAGGYTF

j_call: TRBJ2-5
clone_size: many
v_call: TRBV11-3
d_call: TRBD2
cdr3_nt: TGTGCCAGCAGCTTAGGAGGAGCTAGCGGGGAGACCCAGTACTTC
cdr3_aa: CASSLGGASGETQYF

j_call: TRBJ2-5
clone_size: .
v_call: TRBV10-3
d_call: TRBD2
cdr3_nt: TGTGCCTCAACTCCCGGGACTAGCGGGAACCAAGAGACCCAGTACTTC
cdr3_aa: CASTPGTSGNQETQYF

j_call: TRBJ2-3
clone_size: many
v_call: TRBV6-5
d_call: .
cdr3_nt: TGTGCCAGCAGTTACTCGCGATCTAGCTGGACAGATACGCAGTATTTT
cdr3_aa: CASSYSRSSWTDTQYF

j_call: TRBJ2-2
clone_size: many
v_call: TRBV28
d_call: .
cdr3_nt: TGTGCCAGCAGTCCCGTATCGGACTCGAACACCGGGGAGCTGTTTTTT
cdr3_aa: CASSPVSDSNTGELFF

j_call: TRBJ2-2
clone_size: many
v_call: TRBV19
d_call: .
cdr3_nt: TGTGCCAGTACCCAAAAGGGGGCGGGAGAGGCCGGGGAGCTGTTTTTT
cdr3_aa: CASTQKGAGEAGELFF

j_call: TRBJ2-5
clone_size: .
v_call: TRBV7-3
d_call: TRBD2
cdr3_nt: TGTGCCAGCAGCTTAAGGGCGGGCGGGAGCATAGAGACCCAGTACTTC
cdr3_aa: CASSLRAGGSIETQYF

j_call: TRBJ2-5
clone_size: many
v_call: TRBV2
d_call: .
cdr3_nt: TGTGCCAGCAGTGCTGACTTACAAGAGACCCAGTACTTC
cdr3_aa: CASSADLQETQYF

j_call: TRBJ1-2
clone_size: many
v_call: TRBV5-6
d_call: .
cdr3_nt: TGTGCCAGCAGCCCTCGTGAGGGGGGGGGCTACTATGGCTACACCTTC
cdr3_aa: CASSPREGGGYYGYTF

j_call: TRBJ1-6
clone_size: .
v_call: TRBV30
d_call: .
cdr3_nt: TGTGCCTGGAAAAGCTCCTATAATTCACCCCTCCACTTT
cdr3_aa: CAWKSSYNSPLHF

j_call: TRBJ2-3
clone_size: .
v_call: TRBV7-9
d_call: TRBD2
cdr3_nt: TGTGCCAGCAGCTCAACCTGGAGGGAGGGGTATACGCAGTATTTT
cdr3_aa: CASSSTWREGYTQYF

j_call: TRBJ2-7
clone_size: .
v_call: TRBV20-1
d_call: .
cdr3_nt: TGCGGTGCTAGAGGCCCGCGCGAGCAGTACTTC
cdr3_aa: CGARGPREQYF

j_call: TRBJ1-6
clone_size: .
v_call: TRBV20-1
d_call: .
cdr3_nt: TGCAGTGCTAGAGACCGAAGGTCTCGGGGCCGCCGGGATGAAATACCCCTCCACTTT
cdr3_aa: CSARDRRSRGRRDEIPLHF

j_call: TRBJ2-5
clone_size: many
v_call: TRBV6-1
d_call: TRBD2
cdr3_nt: TGTGCCAGCAGTGAGTTGCGGGGGGGCCCGGAGACCCAGTACTTC
cdr3_aa: CASSELRGGPETQYF

j_call: TRBJ1-2
clone_size: many
v_call: TRBV20-1
d_call: TRBD1
cdr3_nt: TGCAGTGCTAGAGCGACAGGGGGCAAGGCTGACTATGGCTACACCTTC
cdr3_aa: CSARATGGKADYGYTF

j_call: TRBJ2-5
clone_size: many
v_call: TRBV5-1
d_call: TRBD2
cdr3_nt: TGCGCCAGCAGCTTGGCCTTCGGGACTAGCGGAGAGACCCAGTACTTC
cdr3_aa: CASSLAFGTSGETQYF

j_call: TRBJ1-1
clone_size: many
v_call: TRBV6-2/TRBV6-3
d_call: .
cdr3_nt: TGTGCCAGCAGTTACCTACTAAGAGGGACTGAAGCTTTCTTT
cdr3_aa: CASSYLLRGTEAFF

j_call: TRBJ2-3
clone_size: .
v_call: TRBV20-1
d_call: .
cdr3_nt: TGCAGGGCCGACGGGACAGATACGCAGTATTTT
cdr3_aa: CRADGTDTQYF

j_call: TRBJ1-1
clone_size: once
v_call: TRBV20-1
d_call: .
cdr3_nt: TGCAGTGCTGTTACCAGCCGGGACACTGAAGCTTTCTTT
cdr3_aa: CSAVTSRDTEAFF

j_call: TRBJ2-1
clone_size: many
v_call: TRBV14
d_call: TRBD1
cdr3_nt: TGTGCCAGCAGCCGAACCCAGAGCAGGGGGAATGAGCAGTTCTTC
cdr3_aa: CASSRTQSRGNEQFF

j_call: TRBJ1-4
clone_size: .
v_call: TRBV25-1
d_call: .
cdr3_nt: TGTGCCAGCAGTGATCCACACCCGGGGGACCCCAGTGAAAAACTGTTTTTT
cdr3_aa: CASSDPHPGDPSEKLFF

j_call: TRBJ2-1
clone_size: many
v_call: TRBV19
d_call: TRBD1
cdr3_nt: TGTGCCAGTAGACAACCAGGGGGCGCCTATAGTGAGCAGTTCTTC
cdr3_aa: CASRQPGGAYSEQFF

j_call: TRBJ2-2
clone_size: once
v_call: TRBV10-3
d_call: .
cdr3_nt: TGTGCCATCGGTGACGGGGAGCTGTTTTTT
cdr3_aa: CAIGDGELFF

j_call: TRBJ2-1
clone_size: .
v_call: TRBV24-1
d_call: .
cdr3_nt: TGTGCCACCAGTGATTTGGACTCGTACAATGAGCAGTTCTTC
cdr3_aa: CATSDLDSYNEQFF